The 2 T cell receptor beta chains below come from one sample, sequenced in a study of T-cell reconstitution after alpha-beta-depleted transplantation in children. The library targeted TCRbeta and was prepared with unique molecular identifiers. TCRdb recomputed calls from the PCR reads with MiXCR, one row per CDR3 protein. The data show hundreds of thousands of distinct CDR3 sequences, around 16% seen once. Sequenced here: PBMCs, mostly from graft donor cells, sampled 360 days after TCRalphabeta/CD19-depleted stem cell transplant. These receptors were obtained from a male patient aged 2 to 10 who had a stem cell transplant for acute lymphoblastic leukemia, so the T cells may come from the graft donor.

This clonotype was seen only a few times. This chain connects TRBV25-1 to TRBJ2-2, with D possibly called TRBD1 or TRBD2 (7 bases each). The CDR3 is made up of 16 amino acids. CDR1 is MGHDK, CDR2 SYGVNS, per germline. V was trimmed by 1 base and J by 6 bases, leaving 15 bases between them. This chain's CDR3 is CASSESLTGRAGELFF. The CDR3 DNA is TGTGCCAGCAGTGAATCCCTGACAGGGAGGGCCGGGGAGCTGTTTTTT.

This clonotype was detected many times. The V and J genes are TRBV20-1 and TRBJ2-7, with 7 bases matching TRBD1. This CDR3 has 14 residues. Germline trimming cut 1 base from V and 1 base from J; bases unmatched to any gene: 4. Germline assignment: CDR1 DFQATT and CDR2 SNEGSKA (reference sequence). Written as DNA, the CDR3 is TGCAGTGCTAGAGGGGCAGGGGGTTCCTACGAGCAGTACTTC. This codes for CSARGAGGSYEQYF.